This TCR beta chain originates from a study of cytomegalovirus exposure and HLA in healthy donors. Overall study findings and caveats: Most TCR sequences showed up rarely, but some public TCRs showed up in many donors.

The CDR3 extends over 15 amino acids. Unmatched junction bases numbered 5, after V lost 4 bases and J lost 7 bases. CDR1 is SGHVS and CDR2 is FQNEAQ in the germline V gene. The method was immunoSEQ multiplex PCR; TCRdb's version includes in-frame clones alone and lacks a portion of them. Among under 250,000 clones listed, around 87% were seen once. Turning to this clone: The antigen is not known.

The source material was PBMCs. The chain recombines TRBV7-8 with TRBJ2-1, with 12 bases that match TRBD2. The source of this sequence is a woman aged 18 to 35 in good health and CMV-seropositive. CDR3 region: CASSSLAGGRNEQFF. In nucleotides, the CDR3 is TGTGCCAGCAGCTCACTAGCGGGAGGCCGTAATGAGCAGTTCTTC.